Each of the 9 T cell receptor beta chains below was sequenced from the same sample in a study of neoadjuvant nivolumab and ipilimumab in lung cancer. Using immunoSEQ multiplex PCR, the repertoire was profiled, and TCRdb retains in-frame clones only, with some absent. Of 15,000 to 20,000 clones listed, more than 75% are singletons. The starting material was tumor tissue, obtained after neoadjuvant nivolumab, alone or with ipilimumab, at or shortly before surgery. These receptors originate from an adult with non-small cell lung cancer.

The rearrangement joins TRBV10-2 to TRBJ2-5, with D unclear. The germline CDR1 and CDR2 sequences are WSHSY and SAAADI. With 2 bases removed from V and 4 bases from J, the gap between germline ends came to 11 bases. The CDR3 consists of 14 residues. This chain's CDR3 is CASSEAGYGETQYF. The CDR3 bases are TGCGCCAGCAGTGAGGCTGGTTACGGAGAGACCCAGTACTTC.

The rearrangement links TRBV5-8 to TRBJ2-3; D is uncertain. The CDR3 extends over 16 amino acids. Per the germline V gene, CDR1 is SGHTS and CDR2 is YDEGEE. Between the trimmed V and J ends, which lost 4 bases and 0 bases, there was a span of 15 bases. The CDR3 here is CASSPARFSSTDTQYF. The CDR3 nucleotides read TGTGCCAGCAGCCCCGCCAGATTTAGCAGCACAGATACGCAGTATTTT.

J is TRBJ2-5 and V is TRBV7-2; D unresolved. The length of the CDR3 is 14 residues. Trimming removed 1 base at V and 5 bases at J, with 11 bases between. The V gene's germline CDR1 is SGHTA and CDR2 FQGNSA. The CDR3 sequence is CASSLGLGRETQYF. The CDR3 DNA reads TGTGCCAGCAGCTTAGGGTTGGGTAGGGAGACCCAGTACTTC.

The V call is TRBV30, the J call TRBJ2-7, with a possible D match to TRBD2 (6 bases). Germline loops: CDR1 GTSNPN, CDR2 SVGIG (reference sequence). This CDR3 region has 15 residues. Trimming shortened V by 5 bases and J by 2 bases, and 19 bases separated the two germline ends. CDR3 residues: CAWGGRRDRTYEQYF. The CDR3 nucleotides read TGTGCCTGGGGGGGGAGGAGGGATCGAACCTACGAGCAGTACTTC.

In this sample, this clone turned up a few times. J is TRBJ2-5 and V is TRBV5-5; 8 nucleotides agree with TRBD1. Germline assignment: CDR1 SGHKS and CDR2 YYEKEE (reference sequence). The CDR3 totals 16 residues. V lost 2 bases to trimming and J lost 2 bases; unmatched junction nucleotides: 8. CDR3 in DNA: TGTGCCAGCAGCTTAGGTACAGGGGGGAGGCAAGAGACCCAGTACTTC. It yields the protein CASSLGTGGRQETQYF. Drawing the rest from reference TRBV5-5 and TRBJ2-5, the complete variable domain is DAGVTQSPTHLIKTRGQQVTLRCSPISGHKSVSWYQQVLGQGPQFIFQYYEKEERGRGNFPDRFSARQFPNYSSELNVNALLLGDSALYLCASSLGTGGRQETQYFGPGTRLLVL.

The CDR3 region is CASSSTPGTEQFF. The CDR3 DNA reads as TGTGCCAGCAGTTCTACACCAGGGACTGAGCAGTTCTTC. J is TRBJ2-1 and V is TRBV7-2; D may correspond to TRBD1 or TRBD2 (5 bases each). The germline V and J ends were trimmed by 6 bases and 9 bases, with 15 bases remaining between them. There are 13 residues in the CDR3. The germline V gene has CDR1 SGHTA and CDR2 FQGNSA.

This clone has a handful of counts. The rearrangement uses TRBV7-9 and TRBJ1-4; D may be TRBD1 (5 bases). Germline V gives CDR1 SEHNR, CDR2 FQNEAQ (reference sequence). CDR3 length: 15 residues. Trimming left V 5 bases short and J 4 bases short, with 14 bases between. This CDR3 is CASSNRDRGNEKLFF. DNA of the CDR3: TGTGCCAGCAGCAACCGGGACCGGGGTAATGAAAAACTGTTTTTT.

This clone was observed a few times. The rearrangement uses TRBV11-1 and TRBJ2-3, with 13 bases matching TRBD2. V shed 5 bases, J shed 6 bases, and the junction held 8 bases outside the gene matches. This CDR3 has 16 amino acids. Per the germline V gene, CDR1 is SGHAT and CDR2 is FQDESV (reference sequence). CDR3 sequence reads: CASSPGLAGVSDTQYF. CDR3 bases: TGTGCCAGCAGCCCCGGACTAGCGGGAGTATCGGATACGCAGTATTTT. The full variable domain, in which reference TRBV11-1 and TRBJ2-3 provide the parts outside the CDR3, is EAEVAQSPRYKITEKSQAVAFWCDPISGHATLYWYRQILGQGPELLVQFQDESVVDDSQLPKDRFSAERLKGVDSTLKIQPAELGDSAMYLCASSPGLAGVSDTQYFGPGTRLTVL.

This clone was detected only once. The CDR3 protein is CSVEDLGNTGELFF. The CDR3 bases are TGCAGCGTTGAAGATCTAGGAAACACCGGGGAGCTGTTTTTT. The V and J genes are TRBV29-1 and TRBJ2-2, with D hard to call. The ends were cut back, 0 bases at V and 2 bases at J, with 7 bases in the middle. The CDR3 is 14 residues long. Germline CDR1 SQVTM, CDR2 ANQGSEA.